The TCR beta chain under discussion was sequenced for a study of read filtering for tumor transcriptome and immune sequencing. About the research overall: DNase treatment preceded whole-transcriptome library preparation.

The library was built from roughly 400 ng RNA with molecular barcoded adaptors for alpha/delta and beta/gamma chains. TCRdb reprocessed the reads with MiXCR, giving one entry per CDR3 protein. The sample comprises tens of thousands of distinct CDR3 sequences, around 21% of which are singletons, and more than 13% rests with the top ten. Sampling of bone marrow took place during active disease in every patient. The sample holds many counts of this clonotype. Germline values: CDR1 MNHEY, CDR2 SVGAGI. The CDR3 sequence is 13 residues long. V was cut by 5 bases and J by 4 bases, with 11 bases left in between.

This TCR came from a donor aged 40 or over with multiple myeloma. The rearrangement links TRBV6-5 to TRBJ2-5, with TRBD2 as a possible D gene (6 bases). Sequences were obtained from a population of CD138-negative cells sorted from bone marrow. The CDR3 bases are TGTGCCAGCAGTGAGGACTATGGAGAGACCCAGTACTTC. The encoded protein is CASSEDYGETQYF.